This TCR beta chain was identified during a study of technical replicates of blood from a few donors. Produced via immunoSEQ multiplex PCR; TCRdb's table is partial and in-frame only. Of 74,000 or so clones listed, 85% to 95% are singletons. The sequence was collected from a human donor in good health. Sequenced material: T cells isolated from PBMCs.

This chain's CDR3 is CASYPGTSGYNEQFF. For the CDR3, the DNA is TGTGCCAGCTACCCCGGGACTAGCGGTTACAATGAGCAGTTCTTC. The genes are TRBV18 and TRBJ2-1; 11 nucleotides match TRBD2. V shed 7 bases and J 4 bases; nucleotides not matched to a gene: 6. CDR1 and CDR2 from the germline V gene are KGHSH and LQKENI. The CDR3 is 15 amino acids.